This TCR beta chain was sequenced during a study of technical replicates of blood from several donors. The CDR3 has 13 residues. Germline lookup yields CDR1 SQVTM and CDR2 ANQGSEA. Trimming at V came to 7 bases and at J to 2 bases, leaving 7 bases not matched to a gene. Using immunoSEQ multiplex PCR, the repertoire was profiled, and TCRdb retains in-frame clones only, with some absent. The profile covers over 50,000 clones, with roughly 86% appearing a single time and about 4.8% taken by the ten largest. V and J are TRBV29-1 and TRBJ1-1; 7 nucleotides match TRBD1. The clonotype comes from a human donor in good health. Some clones in this sample may be carry-over from other donors' samples. Sequenced input: PBMCs. In DNA form, the CDR3 reads TGCAGCGCCAGGGGACAGACCAACACTGAAGCTTTCTTT. Residues: CSARGQTNTEAFF.